This T cell receptor beta chain was sequenced in a study of T cell clusters in autoimmune cytopenias. About this clonotype itself: Its cognate antigen is unknown.

Multiplex touch-down PCR amplified TRB using TRB-A and TRB-B pools in one tube. TCRdb reprocessed the multiplex PCR reads and stores each CDR3 protein as one record, lacking DNA. Found here are about 6,300 distinct CDR3 sequences; the top ten clones hold 6.5% to 10%. Overall study results and limits: A dominant lymphoma-associated repertoire apparently masked the cluster-lack signature in secondary cytopenia versus chronic lymphocytic leukemia.

TRB was amplified from roughly 270 ng of peripheral blood genomic DNA per sample. These data were likewise used in another study, on T cell repertoires in aging, cancer and after chemotherapy. Turning to that study: Healthy donors lost TCR diversity with age mainly through richness, cancer patients through richness and evenness.

Sequencing input: peripheral blood. This clonotype originated in a human donor in good health.

The CDR3 is CASRSRSPNQPQHF. The V and J genes are TRBV6-2 or TRBV6-3 and TRBJ1-5. From germline, CDR1 is MNHEY and CDR2 SVGEGT. CDR3 length: 14 amino acids.